Below are 30 T cell receptor beta chains sequenced from a single sample in a study of blood T cells in healthy people across ages. A second about 7 to 12 cycle PCR used barcoded and J-beta primers. TCRdb re-analysed the 5' RACE reads in MiXCR, keeping a single row per CDR3 protein. In the table there are roughly 1,100,000 distinct CDR3 sequences, around 27% of which are singletons. These data also formed part of another study, on T cells of mothers and their children.

Sequenced material: blood. The receptor source for this set is a girl aged 2-9 years in good health.

The chain is built from TRBV28 and TRBJ2-3; tentatively, D is TRBD2 (6 bases). The V end lost 5 bases, the J end lost 1 base, and 16 bases lay between the germline ends. CDR3 length: 16 amino acids. Germline values: CDR1 MDHEN, CDR2 SYDVKM. Here the CDR3 DNA reads TGTGCCAGCAGTGGACTGGATTGGGGGGGCACAGATACGCAGTATTTT. The encoded protein is CASSGLDWGGTDTQYF.

The chain employs TRBV20-1 and TRBJ2-5; D is unclear. The germline gives CDR1 DFQATT, CDR2 SNEGSKA (reference sequence). This CDR3 comprises 11 residues. Trimming took off 3 bases at V and 9 bases at J, with 11 bases between the two ends. CDR3 bases: TGCAGTGCTAGCCTAAGGTTGGCCCAGTACTTC. Amino acid sequence: CSASLRLAQYF.

The DNA of the CDR3 is TGTGCCAGCAGTACCATGGGGCAGGGTGAGCAGTTCTTC. Protein product: CASSTMGQGEQFF. The V call is TRBV6-2 or TRBV6-3, the J call TRBJ2-5; the D gene is possibly TRBD1 (5 bases). The J call is doubtful: the DNA matches TRBJ2-1 better. Looked up from germline, CDR1 is MNHEY and CDR2 is SVGEGT. The CDR3 length is 13 residues.

The J gene is TRBJ2-5, the V gene TRBV27; D may be TRBD1 (6 bases). The closer fit of TRBJ2-1 to the DNA end suggests the J call may be wrong. Germline loops: CDR1 MNHEY, CDR2 SMNVEV (reference sequence). The CDR3 runs 13 residues. The CDR3 DNA sequence: TGTGCCAGCAGTGACACAGGGTTAGGTGAGCAGTTCTTC. Translating it yields CASSDTGLGEQFF.

Regarding this clonotype: The junction shows a germline mismatch at one end, possibly a read error. This CDR3 is CASSTTGNHGYAF. The CDR3 region has the DNA TGCGCCAGCAGTACCACGGGGAACCATGGCTACGCCTTC. The rearrangement joins TRBV10-2 to TRBJ1-2; D remains ambiguous. Germline lookup yields CDR1 WSHSY and CDR2 SAAADI. This CDR3 is 13 amino acids long.

The CDR3 sequence: CASSVSPRSGLSYEQYF. As DNA, the CDR3 is TGTGCCAGCAGCGTAAGCCCTCGATCGGGGCTCTCCTACGAGCAGTACTTC. The V call is TRBV9, the J call TRBJ2-5; either TRBD1 or TRBD2 may supply D (5 bases each). The J call may be wrong; the DNA end is better matched by TRBJ2-7. CDR1 SGDLS and CDR2 YYNGEE come from the germline V gene. This CDR3 contains 17 residues.

This rearrangement joins TRBV6-1 to TRBJ2-5, with D tentatively TRBD1 (7 bases). The last part of the DNA fits TRBJ2-7 better; the J call may be wrong. This CDR3 is built from 14 residues. Germline V gene lookup returns CDR1 MNHNS and CDR2 SASEGT. CDR3 coding DNA: TGTGCCAGCAGTGAAGGGAGGGGGCCCTACGAGCAGTACTTC. This sequence encodes CASSEGRGPYEQYF.

This clonotype was found a few times. The genes are TRBV27 and TRBJ2-7; 7 nucleotides align to TRBD1. V shed 6 bases and J 2 bases; nucleotides not matched to a gene: 7. The V gene's germline CDR1 is MNHEY and CDR2 SMNVEV (reference sequence). The CDR3 length is 14 residues. The CDR3 bases are TGTGCCAGCAGAAGAGCACAGGGGCCCTACGAGCAGTACTTC. The encoded protein is CASRRAQGPYEQYF.

Only a few counts were recorded for this clonotype. In DNA form, the CDR3 reads TGTGCCAGCAGTTGGCGGGACCGCTACTCCTACGAGCAGTACTTC. Its protein is CASSWRDRYSYEQYF. This chain links TRBV28 with TRBJ2-7; D is perhaps TRBD2 (6 bases). This CDR3 contains 15 residues. The germline V gene encodes CDR1 MDHEN and CDR2 SYDVKM. Trimming stripped 4 bases from V and 0 bases from J, with 13 bases between.

The table lists this clonotype with many counts. The chain combines TRBV4-2 with TRBJ2-7; no clear D gene. CDR1 is LGHNA and CDR2 is YNFKEQ in the germline V gene. The V end was cut by 1 base, the J end by 2 bases, with 15 bases between. The CDR3 is 16 amino acids. CDR3 nucleotides: TGTGCCAGCAGCCAAGGAAGTGGGATGCCCCCCTACGAGCAGTACTTC. It encodes CASSQGSGMPPYEQYF.

This clonotype has only a few counts. The chain links TRBV7-2 to TRBJ1-6; possible D gene TRBD1, 6 bases. The CDR3 loop spans 17 amino acids. V lost 3 bases and J 0 bases, leaving 12 bases between the germline ends. Per the germline V gene, CDR1 is SGHTA and CDR2 is FQGNSA. The CDR3 DNA is TGTGCCAGCAGCTTCGGACAGAGGAGCTCCTATAATTCACCCCTCCACTTT. Encoded protein: CASSFGQRSSYNSPLHF.

This clonotype was recorded a few times. The V gene is TRBV12-3 or TRBV12-4, the J gene TRBJ2-7; TRBD2 agrees at 7 bases. V was clipped by 2 bases and J by 6 bases; unmatched bases: 7. The length of the CDR3 is 14 residues. Written as DNA, the CDR3 is TGTGCCAGCAGTTTATTGAGTTCGGGGGGCGAGCAGTACTTC. Protein sequence: CASSLLSSGGEQYF.

This chain joins TRBV20-1 and TRBJ2-5; 8 bases match TRBD1. Per germline, CDR1 DFQATT and CDR2 SNEGSKA (reference sequence). The V and J ends lost 5 bases and 2 bases, in that order; junction bases with no gene match: 10. The CDR3 is 15 amino acids. CDR3 residues: CSAAQEGTGQETQYF. Written as DNA, the CDR3 is TGCAGTGCTGCTCAGGAAGGGACAGGTCAAGAGACCCAGTACTTC.

The genes are TRBV14 and TRBJ2-5; D remains ambiguous. Matching the DNA end better, TRBJ2-1 makes the J call doubtful. The CDR3 has 12 amino acids. Germline V gives CDR1 SGHDN, CDR2 FVKESK. The DNA for the CDR3 is TGTGCCAGCAGCCAACTGACCCTTAAACAGTTCTTC. The encoded protein is CASSQLTLKQFF.

This clonotype was recorded a few times. A junction boundary mismatches the germline segment, possibly from a read error. The V and J genes are TRBV28 and TRBJ2-5; D not resolved. Germline V CDR1 and CDR2: MDHEN, SYDVKM. The CDR3 runs 13 residues. Here the CDR3 DNA reads TGTGCCAGCAGTTTGTCGGGCAGAGAGACCCAGCACTTC. Amino acid sequence: CASSLSGRETQHF.

In its sample, this clonotype was seen a few times. The J gene is TRBJ2-5, the V gene TRBV28, with TRBD1 as a possible D gene (6 bases). The DNA end is a closer match to TRBJ2-7, so the J assignment may be wrong. Germline CDR1 reads MDHEN; CDR2 reads SYDVKM. The CDR3 has 16 amino acids. The CDR3 is CASSPHGDILFYEQYF. The DNA of the CDR3 is TGTGCCAGCAGTCCCCACGGGGACATTCTATTCTACGAGCAGTACTTC.

The V and J genes are TRBV6-1 and TRBJ1-5; unclear D gene. Germline-derived CDR1 and CDR2 are MNHNS and SASEGT. This CDR3 is built from 12 residues. The V end was cut by 5 bases, the J end by 5 bases, with 7 bases between. In nucleotides, the CDR3 is TGTGCCAGCAGTTGGGTGGATCAGCCCCAGCATTTT. This translates into CASSWVDQPQHF.

This clonotype appeared a few times. This rearrangement joins TRBV6-1 to TRBJ2-7; D may correspond to TRBD1 or TRBD2 (5 bases each). Germline CDR1 is MNHNS and CDR2 is SASEGT. The CDR3 is 13 amino acids. The V gene lost 4 bases and the J gene lost 7 bases, with 14 bases spanning the gap. The chain's CDR3 is CASSAPGTGEQYF. CDR3 nucleotides: TGTGCCAGCAGTGCCCCCGGGACGGGGGAGCAGTACTTC.

A few counts support this clonotype. This chain uses TRBV7-6 with TRBJ2-5; D gene uncertain. This CDR3 is built from 13 residues. V was trimmed by 1 base and J by 5 bases, leaving 8 bases between them. The germline gives CDR1 SGHVS, CDR2 FNYEAQ. Written as DNA, the CDR3 is TGTGCCAGCAGCTTAGAGATGTGGGAGACCCAGTACTTC. The encoded protein is CASSLEMWETQYF.

This rearrangement joins TRBV29-1 to TRBJ2-3, with D tentatively TRBD1 (5 bases). Germline V gene sequence: CDR1 SQVTM, CDR2 ANQGSEA. The CDR3 spans 14 residues. The V and J ends lost 3 bases and 6 bases respectively, with 16 bases between them. In DNA form, the CDR3 reads TGCAGCGTTGACGATAGGGTAAAGGGGGATACGCAGTATTTT. Protein sequence: CSVDDRVKGDTQYF.

This clonotype was seen repeatedly, ten times or more. The V call is TRBV29-1, the J call TRBJ2-7; maybe TRBD1 (5 bases). Between the trimmed V and J ends, which lost 4 bases and 0 bases, there was a span of 16 bases. CDR1 is SQVTM, CDR2 ANQGSEA, per germline. There are 15 residues in the CDR3. Here the CDR3 reads CSVARPGPLSYEQYF. CDR3 sequence (DNA): TGCAGCGTTGCGCGACCAGGGCCCCTCTCCTACGAGCAGTACTTC.

This clonotype occurred a few times. This chain links TRBV27 with TRBJ1-6; 9 bases are a match to TRBD1. The CDR3 contains 17 residues. The V segment lost 3 bases and the J segment 0 bases; nucleotides outside the gene matches: 3. Germline V gene lookup returns CDR1 MNHEY and CDR2 SMNVEV (reference sequence). This CDR3 is CASSLGTGSSYNSPLHF. DNA for the CDR3: TGTGCCAGCAGTTTGGGGACAGGGAGCTCCTATAATTCACCCCTCCACTTT.

Only a few counts were recorded for this clonotype. One junction end does not reproduce the germline sequence, and a read error may be involved. This chain connects TRBV4-2 to TRBJ2-5; 8 nucleotides line up with TRBD1. Germline V lookup: CDR1 LGHNA, CDR2 YNFKEQ. The CDR3 consists of 15 residues. CDR3 sequence reads: CASSETGAYQETPYF. As DNA, the CDR3 is TGTGCCAGCAGCGAGACAGGGGCGTACCAAGAGACCCCGTACTTC.

The rearrangement joins TRBV25-1 to TRBJ2-5, with 7 bases matching TRBD2. The last part of the DNA fits TRBJ2-1 better; the J call may be wrong. This CDR3 is built from 15 residues. From germline, CDR1 is MGHDK and CDR2 SYGVNS. As DNA, the CDR3 is TGTGCCAGCAGTACGTTCGCGGGAGCACGGAATGAGCAGTTCTTC. Amino acids: CASSTFAGARNEQFF.

As for this clonotype: The junction differs from germline at one of its ends, possibly a read error. The rearrangement links TRBV29-1 to TRBJ2-1; 10 nucleotides line up with TRBD2. The germline CDR1 and CDR2 sequences are SQVTM and ANQGSEA. The CDR3 loop spans 19 amino acids. CDR3 nucleotide sequence: TGCAGCGTTGAGTTCCCTAGCGGGAGCACGGTAGAACCCTACAATGGGCAGTTCTTC. Translation gives CSVEFPSGSTVEPYNGQFF.

CDR3 loop: CASSQARPGSYEQYF. In DNA, the CDR3 is TGTGCCAGCAGCCAAGCTAGGCCCGGTTCCTACGAGCAGTACTTC. The rearrangement links TRBV3-1 to TRBJ2-7; D not certain. V was trimmed by 1 base and J by 1 base, leaving 11 bases between them. The germline V gene has CDR1 LGHDT and CDR2 YNNKEL (reference sequence). The CDR3 is 15 amino acids.

The rearrangement joins TRBV5-1 to TRBJ2-1; D not resolved. This CDR3 has 13 residues. Per germline, CDR1 SGHRS and CDR2 YFSETQ. V shed 7 bases and J shed 0 bases, with 8 bases lying between them. This CDR3 is CASGWNSYNEQFF. CDR3 DNA: TGCGCCAGCGGGTGGAACTCCTACAATGAGCAGTTCTTC.

This chain connects TRBV7-9 to TRBJ1-6; TRBD1 aligns across 8 bases. Per the germline V gene, CDR1 is SEHNR and CDR2 is FQNEAQ (reference sequence). The V and J ends lost 5 bases and 8 bases, in that order; junction bases with no gene match: 8. CDR3 length: 15 residues. CDR3 nucleotide sequence: TGTGCCAGCAGCCTGGACAGGGTAGTACATTCACCCCTCCACTTT. Translated, it gives CASSLDRVVHSPLHF.

V gene TRBV12-3 or TRBV12-4 combines with J gene TRBJ1-1; D call uncertain. The CDR3 is 12 residues long. V was trimmed by 1 base and J by 11 bases, leaving 11 bases between them. The CDR3 loop reads CASSLGPSGAFF. DNA for the CDR3: TGTGCCAGCAGTTTAGGCCCATCGGGCGCTTTCTTT.

On this clonotype itself: Mismatch with germline at one junction end may stem from a read error. The genes are TRBV6-1 and TRBJ2-1; no clear D. CDR1 MNHNS and CDR2 SASEGT come from the germline V gene. The CDR3 loop spans 16 amino acids. The CDR3 DNA is TGTGCCAGCAGTGAAGCGAGGCAGACAATATACAATGAGCAGCTCTTC. Translation: CASSEARQTIYNEQLF.